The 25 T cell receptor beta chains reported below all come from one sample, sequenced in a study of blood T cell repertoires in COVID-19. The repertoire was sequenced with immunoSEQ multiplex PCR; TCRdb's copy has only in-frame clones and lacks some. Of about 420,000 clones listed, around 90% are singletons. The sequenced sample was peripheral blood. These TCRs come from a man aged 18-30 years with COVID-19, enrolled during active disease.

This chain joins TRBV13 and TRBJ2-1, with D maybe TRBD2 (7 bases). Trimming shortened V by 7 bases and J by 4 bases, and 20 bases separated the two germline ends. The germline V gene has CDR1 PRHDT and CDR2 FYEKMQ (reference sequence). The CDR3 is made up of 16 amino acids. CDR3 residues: CASNSREGGLYNEQFF. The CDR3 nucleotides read TGTGCCAGCAATTCTAGAGAGGGGGGGCTATACAATGAGCAGTTCTTC.

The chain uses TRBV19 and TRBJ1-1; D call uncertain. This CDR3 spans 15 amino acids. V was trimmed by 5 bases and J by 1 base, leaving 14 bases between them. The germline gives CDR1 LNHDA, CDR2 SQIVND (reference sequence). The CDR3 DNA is TGTGCCAGTAGTCCCGGCGACACCCCGAACACTGAAGCTTTCTTT. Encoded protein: CASSPGDTPNTEAFF.

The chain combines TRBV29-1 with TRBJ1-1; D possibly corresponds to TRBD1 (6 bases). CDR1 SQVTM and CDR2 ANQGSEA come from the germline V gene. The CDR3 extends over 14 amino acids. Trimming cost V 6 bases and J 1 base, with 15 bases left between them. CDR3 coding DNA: TGCAGCGTCGTTCCCCGGACAGCGAACACTGAAGCTTTCTTT. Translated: CSVVPRTANTEAFF.

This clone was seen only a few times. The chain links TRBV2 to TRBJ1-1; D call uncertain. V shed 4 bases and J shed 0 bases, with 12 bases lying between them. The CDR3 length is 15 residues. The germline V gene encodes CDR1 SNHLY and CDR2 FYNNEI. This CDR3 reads CASSVRWSMNTEAFF. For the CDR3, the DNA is TGTGCCAGCAGTGTTCGTTGGAGTATGAACACTGAAGCTTTCTTT.

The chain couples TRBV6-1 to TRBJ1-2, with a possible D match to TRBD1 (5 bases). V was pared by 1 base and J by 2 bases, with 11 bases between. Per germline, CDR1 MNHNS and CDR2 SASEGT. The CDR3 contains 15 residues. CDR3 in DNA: TGTGCCAGCAGTGAAGGGTTAGGGGAAAACTATGGCTACACCTTC. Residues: CASSEGLGENYGYTF.

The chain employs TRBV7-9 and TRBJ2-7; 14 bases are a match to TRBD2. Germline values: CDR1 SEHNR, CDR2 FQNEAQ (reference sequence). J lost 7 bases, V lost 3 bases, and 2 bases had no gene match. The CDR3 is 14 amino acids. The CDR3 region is CASSLGLAGEEQYF. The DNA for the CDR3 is TGTGCCAGCAGCTTGGGACTAGCGGGAGAAGAGCAGTACTTC.

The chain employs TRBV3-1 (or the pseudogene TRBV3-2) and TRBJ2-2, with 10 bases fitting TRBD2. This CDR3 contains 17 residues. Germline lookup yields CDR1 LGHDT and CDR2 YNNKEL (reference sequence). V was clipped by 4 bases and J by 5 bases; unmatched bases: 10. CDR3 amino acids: CASSLQSTSGNTGELFF. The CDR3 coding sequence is TGTGCCAGCAGCCTTCAGTCAACTAGCGGGAATACCGGGGAGCTGTTTTTT.

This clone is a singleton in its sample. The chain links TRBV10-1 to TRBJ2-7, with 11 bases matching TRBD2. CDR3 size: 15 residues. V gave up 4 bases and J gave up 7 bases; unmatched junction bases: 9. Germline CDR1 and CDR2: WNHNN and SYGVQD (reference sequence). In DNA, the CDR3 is TGCGCCAGCAGTGCGATGACTAGCGGGATAGGAGAGCAGTACTTC. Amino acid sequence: CASSAMTSGIGEQYF.

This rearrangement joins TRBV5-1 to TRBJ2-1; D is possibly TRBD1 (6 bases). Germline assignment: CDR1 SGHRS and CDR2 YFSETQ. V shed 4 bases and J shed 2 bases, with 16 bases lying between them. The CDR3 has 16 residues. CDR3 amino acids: CASSLTGTKTYNEQFF. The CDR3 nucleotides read TGCGCCAGCAGCCTGACCGGGACAAAAACCTACAATGAGCAGTTCTTC.

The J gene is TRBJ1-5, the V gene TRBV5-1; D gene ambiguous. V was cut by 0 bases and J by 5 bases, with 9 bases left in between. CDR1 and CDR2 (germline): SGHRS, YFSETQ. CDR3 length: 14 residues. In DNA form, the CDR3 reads TGCGCCAGCAGCTTGGTAACGGGAGATCAGCCCCAGCATTTT. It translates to CASSLVTGDQPQHF.

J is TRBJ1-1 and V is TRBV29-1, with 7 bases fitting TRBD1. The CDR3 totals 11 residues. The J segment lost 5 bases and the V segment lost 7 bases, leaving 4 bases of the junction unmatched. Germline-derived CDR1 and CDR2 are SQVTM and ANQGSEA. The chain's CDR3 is CSGSRGTEAFF. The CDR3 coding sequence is TGCAGCGGCTCCAGGGGGACTGAAGCTTTCTTT.

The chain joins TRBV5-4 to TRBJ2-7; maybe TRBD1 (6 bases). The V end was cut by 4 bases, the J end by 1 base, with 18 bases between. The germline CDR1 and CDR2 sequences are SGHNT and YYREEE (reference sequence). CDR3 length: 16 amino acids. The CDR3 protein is CASSERQVNPSYEQYF. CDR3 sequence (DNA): TGTGCCAGCAGCGAGCGACAGGTGAATCCTTCCTACGAGCAGTACTTC.

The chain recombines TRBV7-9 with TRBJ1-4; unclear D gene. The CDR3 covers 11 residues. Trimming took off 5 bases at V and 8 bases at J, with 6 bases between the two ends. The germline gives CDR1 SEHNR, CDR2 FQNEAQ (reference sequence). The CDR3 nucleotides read TGTGCCAGCAGCCATTCAGAAAAACTGTTTTTT. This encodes CASSHSEKLFF.

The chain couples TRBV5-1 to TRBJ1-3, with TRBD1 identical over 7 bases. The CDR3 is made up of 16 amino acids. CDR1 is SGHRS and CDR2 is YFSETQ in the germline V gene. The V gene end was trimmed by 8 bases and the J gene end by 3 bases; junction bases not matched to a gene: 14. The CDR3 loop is CAREGQSGTNGNTIYF. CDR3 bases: TGCGCCAGGGAGGGACAGTCAGGAACAAATGGAAACACCATATATTTT.

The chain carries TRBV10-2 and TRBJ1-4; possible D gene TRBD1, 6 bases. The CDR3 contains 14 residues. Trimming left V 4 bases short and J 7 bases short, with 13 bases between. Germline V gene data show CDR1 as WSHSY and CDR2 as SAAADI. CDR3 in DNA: TGCGCCAGCAGTGCTAGGAGGGGGGGTGAAAAACTGTTTTTT. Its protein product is CASSARRGGEKLFF.

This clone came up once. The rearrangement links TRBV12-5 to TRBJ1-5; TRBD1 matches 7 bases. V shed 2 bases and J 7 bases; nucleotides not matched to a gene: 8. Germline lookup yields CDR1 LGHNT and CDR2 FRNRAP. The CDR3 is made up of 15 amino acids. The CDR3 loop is CASGLPDRVGQPQHF. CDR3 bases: TGTGCTAGTGGTTTGCCAGACAGGGTCGGGCAGCCCCAGCATTTT.

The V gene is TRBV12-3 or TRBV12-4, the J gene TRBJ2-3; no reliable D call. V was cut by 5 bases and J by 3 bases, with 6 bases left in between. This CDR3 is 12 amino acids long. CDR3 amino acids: CASSPETDTQYF. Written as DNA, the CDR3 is TGTGCCAGCAGTCCAGAAACAGATACGCAGTATTTT.

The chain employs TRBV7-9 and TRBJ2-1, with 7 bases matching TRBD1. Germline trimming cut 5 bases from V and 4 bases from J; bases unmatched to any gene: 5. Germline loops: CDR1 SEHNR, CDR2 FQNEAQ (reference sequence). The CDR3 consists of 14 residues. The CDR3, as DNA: TGTGCCAGCAGCCCCGACAGGGATTACAATGAGCAGTTCTTC. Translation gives CASSPDRDYNEQFF.

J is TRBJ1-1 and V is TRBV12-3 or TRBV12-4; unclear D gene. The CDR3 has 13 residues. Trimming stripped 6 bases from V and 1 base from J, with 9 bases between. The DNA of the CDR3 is TGTGCCAGCAGCAATTCCCCGAACACTGAAGCTTTCTTT. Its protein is CASSNSPNTEAFF.

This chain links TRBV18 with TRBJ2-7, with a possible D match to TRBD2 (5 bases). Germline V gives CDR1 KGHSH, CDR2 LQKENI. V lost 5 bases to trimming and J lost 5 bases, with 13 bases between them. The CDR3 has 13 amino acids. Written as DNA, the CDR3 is TGTGCCAGCTCATCGGACGGAGGTAACGAGCAGTACTTC. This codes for CASSSDGGNEQYF.

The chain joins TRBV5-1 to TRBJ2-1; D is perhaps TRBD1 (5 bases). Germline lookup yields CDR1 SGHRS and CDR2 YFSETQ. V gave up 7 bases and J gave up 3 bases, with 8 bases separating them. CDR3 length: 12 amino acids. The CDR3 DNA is TGCGCCAGCGGTCAGGGCTACAATGAGCAGTTCTTC. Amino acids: CASGQGYNEQFF. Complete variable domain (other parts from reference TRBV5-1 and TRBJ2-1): KAGVTQTPRYLIKTRGQQVTLSCSPISGHRSVSWYQQTPGQGLQFLFEYFSETQRNKGNFPGRFSGRQFSNSRSEMNVSTLELGDSALYLCASGQGYNEQFFGPGTRLTVL.

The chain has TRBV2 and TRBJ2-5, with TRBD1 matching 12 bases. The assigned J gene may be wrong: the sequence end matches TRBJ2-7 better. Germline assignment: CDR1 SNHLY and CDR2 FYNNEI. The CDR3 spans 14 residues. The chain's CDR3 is CASRTGTGGLEQYF. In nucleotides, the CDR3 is TGTGCCAGCAGGACCGGGACAGGGGGCCTCGAGCAGTACTTC.

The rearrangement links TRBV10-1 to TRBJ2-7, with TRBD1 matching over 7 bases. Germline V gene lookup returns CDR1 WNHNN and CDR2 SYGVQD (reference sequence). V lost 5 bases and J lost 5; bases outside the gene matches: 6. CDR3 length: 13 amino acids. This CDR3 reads CASSSSDRDEQYF. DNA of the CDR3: TGCGCCAGCAGTTCCTCCGACAGGGACGAGCAGTACTTC.

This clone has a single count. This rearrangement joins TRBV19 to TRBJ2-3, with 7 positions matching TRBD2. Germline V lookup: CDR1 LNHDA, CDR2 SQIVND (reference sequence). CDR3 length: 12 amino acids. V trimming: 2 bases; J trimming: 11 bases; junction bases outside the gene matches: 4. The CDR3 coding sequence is TGTGCCAGTAGTATACGGTCGGGGGGGCAGTATTTT. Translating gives CASSIRSGGQYF.

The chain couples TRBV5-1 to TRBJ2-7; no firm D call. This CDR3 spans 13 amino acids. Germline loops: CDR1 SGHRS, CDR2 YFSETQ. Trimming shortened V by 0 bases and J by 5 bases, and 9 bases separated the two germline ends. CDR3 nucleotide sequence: TGCGCCAGCAGCTTGGGTAACAGAGACGAGCAGTACTTC. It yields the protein CASSLGNRDEQYF.